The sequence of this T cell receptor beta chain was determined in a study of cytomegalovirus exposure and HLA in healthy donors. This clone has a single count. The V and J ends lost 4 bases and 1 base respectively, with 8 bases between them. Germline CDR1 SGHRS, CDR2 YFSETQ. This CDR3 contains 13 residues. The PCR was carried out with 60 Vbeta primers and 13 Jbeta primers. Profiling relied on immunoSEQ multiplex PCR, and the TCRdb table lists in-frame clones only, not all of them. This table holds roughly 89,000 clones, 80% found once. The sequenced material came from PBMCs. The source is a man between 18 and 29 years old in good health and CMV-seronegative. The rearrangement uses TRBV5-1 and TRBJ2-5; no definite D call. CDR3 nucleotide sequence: TGCGCCAGCAGCCTGGACGGCCAAGAGACCCAGTACTTC. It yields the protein CASSLDGQETQYF.